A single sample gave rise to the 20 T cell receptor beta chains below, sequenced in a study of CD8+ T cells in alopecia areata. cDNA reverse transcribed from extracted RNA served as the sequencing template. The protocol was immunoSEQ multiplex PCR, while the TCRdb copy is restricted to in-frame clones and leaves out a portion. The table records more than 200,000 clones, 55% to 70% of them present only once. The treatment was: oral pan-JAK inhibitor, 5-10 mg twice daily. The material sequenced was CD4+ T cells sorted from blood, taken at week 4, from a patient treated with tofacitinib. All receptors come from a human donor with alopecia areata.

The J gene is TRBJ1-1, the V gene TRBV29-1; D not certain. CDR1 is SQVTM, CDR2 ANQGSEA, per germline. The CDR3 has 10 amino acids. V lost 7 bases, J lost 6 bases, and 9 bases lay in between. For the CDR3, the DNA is TGCAGCGCTGCTCACTCTGAAGCTTTCTTT. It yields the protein CSAAHSEAFF.

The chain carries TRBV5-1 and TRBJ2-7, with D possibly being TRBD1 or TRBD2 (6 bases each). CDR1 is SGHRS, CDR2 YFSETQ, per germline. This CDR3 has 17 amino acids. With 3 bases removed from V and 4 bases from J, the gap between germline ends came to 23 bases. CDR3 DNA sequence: TGCGCCAGCAGCTCGGCCTCTTTAGGGGGGAGTGCGTACGAGCAGTACTTC. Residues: CASSSASLGGSAYEQYF.

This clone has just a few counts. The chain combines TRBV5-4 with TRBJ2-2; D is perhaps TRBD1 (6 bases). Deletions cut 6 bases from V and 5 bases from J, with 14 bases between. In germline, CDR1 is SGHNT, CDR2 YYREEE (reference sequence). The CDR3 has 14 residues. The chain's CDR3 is CASTPQGITGELFF. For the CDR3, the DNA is TGTGCCAGCACCCCACAGGGTATTACCGGGGAGCTGTTTTTT.

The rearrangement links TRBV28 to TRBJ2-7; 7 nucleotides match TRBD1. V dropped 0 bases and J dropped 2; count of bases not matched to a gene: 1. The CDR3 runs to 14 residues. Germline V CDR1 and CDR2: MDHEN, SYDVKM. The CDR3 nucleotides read TGTGCCAGCAGTTTATGGGGACAGACCTACGAGCAGTACTTC. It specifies CASSLWGQTYEQYF.

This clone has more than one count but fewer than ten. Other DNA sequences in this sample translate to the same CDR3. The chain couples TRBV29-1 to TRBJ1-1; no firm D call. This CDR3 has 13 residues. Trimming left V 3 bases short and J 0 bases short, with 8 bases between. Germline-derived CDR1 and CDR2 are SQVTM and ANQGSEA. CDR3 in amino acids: CSVETPMNTEAFF. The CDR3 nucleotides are TGCAGCGTTGAGACACCCATGAACACTGAAGCTTTCTTT.

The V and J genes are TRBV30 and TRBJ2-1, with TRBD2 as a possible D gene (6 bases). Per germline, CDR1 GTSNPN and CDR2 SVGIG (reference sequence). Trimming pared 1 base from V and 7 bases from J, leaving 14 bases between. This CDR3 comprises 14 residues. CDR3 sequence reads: CAWSDVGLINEQFF. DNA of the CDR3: TGTGCCTGGAGTGATGTAGGACTAATTAATGAGCAGTTCTTC.

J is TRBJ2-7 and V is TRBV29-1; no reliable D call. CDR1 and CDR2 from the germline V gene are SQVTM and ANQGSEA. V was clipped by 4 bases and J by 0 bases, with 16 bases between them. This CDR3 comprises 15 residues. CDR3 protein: CSVAPRQSSSYEQYF. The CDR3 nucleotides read TGCAGCGTTGCCCCTCGGCAGTCTAGCTCCTACGAGCAGTACTTC.

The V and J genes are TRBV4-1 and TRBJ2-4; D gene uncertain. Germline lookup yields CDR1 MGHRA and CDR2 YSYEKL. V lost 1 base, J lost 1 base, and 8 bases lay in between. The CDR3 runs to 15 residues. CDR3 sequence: CASSQGWGAKNIQYF. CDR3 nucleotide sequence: TGCGCCAGCAGCCAAGGCTGGGGTGCCAAAAACATTCAGTACTTC.

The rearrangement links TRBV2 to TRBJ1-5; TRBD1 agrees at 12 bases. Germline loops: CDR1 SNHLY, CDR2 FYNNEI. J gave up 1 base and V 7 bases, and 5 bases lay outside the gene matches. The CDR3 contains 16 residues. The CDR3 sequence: CASTRDRGQSNQPQHF. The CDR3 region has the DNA TGTGCCAGCACTCGGGACAGGGGGCAAAGCAATCAGCCCCAGCATTTT.

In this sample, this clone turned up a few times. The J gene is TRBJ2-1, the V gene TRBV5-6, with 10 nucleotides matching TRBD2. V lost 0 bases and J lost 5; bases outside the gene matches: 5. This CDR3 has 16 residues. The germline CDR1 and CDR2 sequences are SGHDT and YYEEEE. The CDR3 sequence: CASSLDLAGVNNEQFF. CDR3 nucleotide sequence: TGTGCCAGCAGCTTGGACCTAGCGGGGGTGAACAATGAGCAGTTCTTC.

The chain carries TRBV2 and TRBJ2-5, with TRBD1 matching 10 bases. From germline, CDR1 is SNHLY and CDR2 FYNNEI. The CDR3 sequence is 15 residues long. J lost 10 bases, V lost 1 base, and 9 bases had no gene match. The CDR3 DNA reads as TGTGCCAGCAGTGAAGGGGGGACAGGGGTGGATGGCCAGTACTTC. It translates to CASSEGGTGVDGQYF.

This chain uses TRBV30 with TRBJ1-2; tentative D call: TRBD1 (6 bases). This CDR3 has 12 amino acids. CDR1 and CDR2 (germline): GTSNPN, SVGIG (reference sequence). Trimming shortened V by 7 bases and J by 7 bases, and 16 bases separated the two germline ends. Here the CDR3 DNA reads TGTGCCTTAAACAGGGAAACGGGTGGCTACACCTTC. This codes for CALNRETGGYTF.

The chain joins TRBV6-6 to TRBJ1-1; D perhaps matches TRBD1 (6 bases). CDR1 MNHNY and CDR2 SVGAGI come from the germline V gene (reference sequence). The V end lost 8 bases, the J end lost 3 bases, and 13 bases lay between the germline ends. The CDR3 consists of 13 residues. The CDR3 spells CASGGAGDTEAFF. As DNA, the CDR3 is TGTGCCAGCGGGGGGGCAGGCGACACTGAAGCTTTCTTT.

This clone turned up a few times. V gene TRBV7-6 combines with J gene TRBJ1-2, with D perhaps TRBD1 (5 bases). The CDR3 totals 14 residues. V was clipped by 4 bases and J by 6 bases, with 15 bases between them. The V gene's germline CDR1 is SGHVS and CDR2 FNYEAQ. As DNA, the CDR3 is TGTGCCAGCAGCTCCTGGCGGGGCGGAGATGGCTACACCTTC. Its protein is CASSSWRGGDGYTF. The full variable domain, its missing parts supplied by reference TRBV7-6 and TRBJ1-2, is GAGVSQSPRYKVTKRGQDVALRCDPISGHVSLYWYRQALGQGPEFLTYFNYEAQQDKSGLPNDRFSAERPEGSISTLTIQRTEQRDSAMYRCASSSWRGGDGYTFGSGTRLTVV.

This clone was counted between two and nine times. The CDR3 nucleotides are TGTGCCAGCTCACCACAGGGGCTGAGTGGCTACACCTTC. Protein sequence: CASSPQGLSGYTF. The gene calls are TRBV18 and TRBJ1-2; D possibly corresponds to TRBD1 (5 bases). The CDR3 totals 13 residues. V lost 1 base and J 7 bases, leaving 10 bases between the germline ends. Germline CDR1 KGHSH, CDR2 LQKENI.

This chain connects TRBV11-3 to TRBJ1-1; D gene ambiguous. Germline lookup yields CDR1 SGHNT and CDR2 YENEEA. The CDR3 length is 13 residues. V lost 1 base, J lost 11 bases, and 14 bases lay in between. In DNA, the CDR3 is TGTGCCAGCAGCTTAGCCGGCGGTAATATGGCTTTCTTT. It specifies CASSLAGGNMAFF.

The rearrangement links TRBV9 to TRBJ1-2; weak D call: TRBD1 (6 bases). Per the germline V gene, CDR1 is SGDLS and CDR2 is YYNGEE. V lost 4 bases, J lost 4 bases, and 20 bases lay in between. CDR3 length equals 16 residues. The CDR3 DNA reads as TGTGCCAGCAGCAAAGAGTTGACAGGAGATAGCTATGGCTACACCTTC. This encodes CASSKELTGDSYGYTF. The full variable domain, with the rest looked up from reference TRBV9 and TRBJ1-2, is DSGVTQTPKHLITATGQRVTLRCSPRSGDLSVYWYQQSLDQGLQFLIQYYNGEERAKGNILERFSAQQFPDLHSELNLSSLELGDSALYFCASSKELTGDSYGYTFGSGTRLTVV.

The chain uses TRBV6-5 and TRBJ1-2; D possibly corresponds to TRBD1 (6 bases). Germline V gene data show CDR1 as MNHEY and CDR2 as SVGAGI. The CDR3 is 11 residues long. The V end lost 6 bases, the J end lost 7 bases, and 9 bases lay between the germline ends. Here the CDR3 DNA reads TGTGCCAGCAGCGGACAGTTTGGCTACACCTTC. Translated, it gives CASSGQFGYTF.

CDR3 residues: CASSFTSGVVQETQYF. CDR3 nucleotides: TGCGCCAGCAGCTTCACAAGCGGGGTCGTCCAAGAGACCCAGTACTTC. The chain employs TRBV5-1 and TRBJ2-5; 7 positions agree with TRBD2. CDR3 length equals 16 residues. Per the germline V gene, CDR1 is SGHRS and CDR2 is YFSETQ. V lost 2 bases, J lost 1 base, and 8 bases stayed unmatched.

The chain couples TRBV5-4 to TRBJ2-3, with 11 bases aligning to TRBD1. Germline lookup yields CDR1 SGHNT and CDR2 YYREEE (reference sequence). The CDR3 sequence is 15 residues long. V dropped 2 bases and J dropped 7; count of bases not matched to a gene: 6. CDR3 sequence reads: CASSLGQGARYTQYF. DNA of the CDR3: TGTGCCAGCAGCTTAGGACAGGGGGCGCGATATACGCAGTATTTT.